The rows below give T cell receptor beta chains drawn from one sample of a study of blood T cell repertoires in COVID-19. Clones were read by immunoSEQ multiplex PCR, and TCRdb kept only the in-frame ones, dropping some. This table holds roughly 190,000 clones, about 83% found once. Sequenced: PBMCs or T cells enriched from blood (not recorded which). The receptor source for this set is a woman in her twenties or thirties who had been exposed to COVID-19. CDR3s include the opening cysteine and the closing phenylalanine or tryptophan. D genes are given only for firm matches. Clone size is stated in some rows and not others, as once, few, many or a class when expanded.

TGTGCCAGCAGCTCCCCCGGGACAGGGGAGAACGGCTACACCTTC	CASSSPGTGENGYTF	TRBD1	15	once	TRBV5-5	TRBJ1-2
TGTGCCAGCAGTCCCCCAGGGGCAATGATCTATGGCTACACCTTC	CASSPPGAMIYGYTF	-	15	-	TRBV27	TRBJ1-2
TGTGCCAGCAGCTTTACAGCCTCTCCTTCCACCTTAGGCACCGGGGAGCTGTTTTTT	CASSFTASPSTLGTGELFF	-	19	-	TRBV7-9	TRBJ2-2
TGTGCCAGCAGCTTTTTGGGAGGTGGCTACACCTTC	CASSFLGGGYTF	-	12	-	TRBV5-6	TRBJ1-2
TGTGCCAGCAGTTACGCAGACTCTGGGGCCAACGTCCTGACTTTC	CASSYADSGANVLTF	-	15	-	TRBV6-5	TRBJ2-6
TGTGCCAGCAGGACCGACACGAGCTCCTACGAGCAGTACTTC	CASRTDTSSYEQYF	-	14	-	TRBV27	TRBJ2-7
TGTGCCAGCAGCTCCTCCCGTGGGACAAGTTACTACGAGCAGTACTTC	CASSSSRGTSYYEQYF	-	16	few	TRBV6-2/TRBV6-3	TRBJ2-7
TGTGCCAGCTCACACGGAAGGCAGGGGGCCAACGAGCAGTACTTC	CASSHGRQGANEQYF	TRBD1	15	-	TRBV18	TRBJ2-7
TGTGCCAGCAGCCCGTTGGCGGACATGAACACTGAAGCTTTCTTT	CASSPLADMNTEAFF	-	15	-	TRBV6-2/TRBV6-3	TRBJ1-1
TGTGCCAGCAGCTTTGAGAGGCCTAGCACAGATACGCAGTATTTT	CASSFERPSTDTQYF	-	15	-	TRBV7-9	TRBJ2-3
TGTGCCTGGAGTGTAGGACTAGCTTGGAAAGAGACCCAGTACTTC	CAWSVGLAWKETQYF	TRBD2	15	-	TRBV30	TRBJ2-5
TGTGCCAGCAGCTTCGGGGTTAGCGGGGGGCAAGAGACCCAGTACTTC	CASSFGVSGGQETQYF	TRBD2	16	-	TRBV11-1	TRBJ2-5
TGTGCCAGCAGTGAAGCCCCCGGACAGGAGGGATTAAGTTCACCCCTCCACTTT	CASSEAPGQEGLSSPLHF	TRBD1	18	-	TRBV6-1	TRBJ1-6
TGTGCCAGCAGCGTAGGAGGCCCGACTGAAGCTTTCTTT	CASSVGGPTEAFF	-	13	-	TRBV9	TRBJ1-1
TGTGCCAGCAGCTCCGTCGGCCCAGGTTACGAGCAGTACTTC	CASSSVGPGYEQYF	-	14	-	TRBV5-4	TRBJ2-7
TGTGCCTGGAGTAAGGGGGCCTCAATCAGCTACACCTTC	CAWSKGASISYTF	TRBD1	13	once	TRBV30	TRBJ1-2
TGCAGTGCTAGTGTTGGACAGGGGGGTAATCAGCCCCAGCATTTT	CSASVGQGGNQPQHF	TRBD1	15	-	TRBV20-1	TRBJ1-5
TGTGCCAGCAGCCGAACGGGACTAGCGGGGGGAAAACGAGAGACCCAGTACTTC	CASSRTGLAGGKRETQYF	TRBD2	18	-	TRBV6-6	TRBJ2-5
TGCGCCAGCAGTCGTGAATCAGACGCCGGGGACGAGCAGTACTTC	CASSRESDAGDEQYF	-	15	few	TRBV4-1	TRBJ2-7
TGTGCTAGTGGTTTGGTACCTCGTTGGGCTAGCGGGGGGTCCGCTCTAGCCAAAAACATTCAGTACTTC	CASGLVPRWASGGSALAKNIQYF	TRBD2	23	-	TRBV12-5	TRBJ2-4
TGCGCCAGCAGCCAAGAGTTAGGGGCTGAAGCTTTCTTT	CASSQELGAEAFF	-	13	-	TRBV4-1	TRBJ1-1
TGTGCCAGCAGCTCGGGGGACAGGGCGCATTCACCCCTCCACTTT	CASSSGDRAHSPLHF	TRBD1	15	-	TRBV5-5	TRBJ1-6
TGCGCCAGCAGCTTCAACAGCTACTCCTACGAGCAGTACTTC	CASSFNSYSYEQYF	-	14	-	TRBV5-1	TRBJ2-7
TGTGCCTGGAGTCACCGGGGTTCTGAAAAACTGTTTTTT	CAWSHRGSEKLFF	-	13	-	TRBV30	TRBJ1-4
TGCGCCAGCAGCCAAGAGTGGGGCGGGGGGGTTAGCACAGATACGCAGTATTTT	CASSQEWGGGVSTDTQYF	TRBD2	18	-	TRBV4-3	TRBJ2-3
TGCGCCAGCAGCCAACCCGGACAGGAGACGTTATCTGGGTATGGCTACACCTTC	CASSQPGQETLSGYGYTF	TRBD1	18	once	TRBV4-1	TRBJ1-2
TGTGCCAGCAGCTTCTTACCGGGACTTTTCAACGTCCTGACTTTC	CASSFLPGLFNVLTF	-	15	-	TRBV5-6	TRBJ2-6
TGTGCCAGCAGGAGAGGGTTGGACGCTGAAGCTTTCTTT	CASRRGLDAEAFF	-	13	-	TRBV5-4	TRBJ1-1
TGTGCCAGCAGCGTCCCGCAGGGGGGAGTCCCCAACTATGGCTACACCTTC	CASSVPQGGVPNYGYTF	TRBD1	17	few	TRBV7-9	TRBJ1-2
TGTGCCAGCAGCGTAGCCAGGGAGGGACAGCCCCAGCATTTT	CASSVAREGQPQHF	-	14	-	TRBV9	TRBJ1-5
TGTGCCAGCAGCCCTAAGAACCTGGGGGGGGGCCCCACGTTGCGCGGGGAGCTGTTTTTT	CASSPKNLGGGPTLRGELFF	-	20	-	TRBV3-1/TRBV3-2	TRBJ2-2
TGTGCCAGCAGTTACTCGGGGCTAGATAATTCACCCCTCCACTTT	CASSYSGLDNSPLHF	-	15	-	TRBV6-5	TRBJ1-6
TGTGCCATCAGTGAGTCTCAGGGGGAAACTGAAGCTTTCTTT	CAISESQGETEAFF	TRBD1	14	-	TRBV10-3	TRBJ1-1
TGCGCCAGCCGCCGGGACAGGGGAACCACGAACACTGAAGCTTTCTTT	CASRRDRGTTNTEAFF	TRBD1	16	-	TRBV23-1	TRBJ1-1
TGTGCCAGCAGTCGGCAGGGGGCAGATTCACCCCTCCACTTT	CASSRQGADSPLHF	TRBD1	14	-	TRBV6-5	TRBJ1-6
TGTGCCAGCAGTGAAGCGCTACGGGACAGCCCTTTACGTGGCTACACCTTC	CASSEALRDSPLRGYTF	TRBD1	17	-	TRBV6-1	TRBJ1-2
TGTGCCAGCAGCCCCGGGGACAGGGTGATTGAAGCTTTCTTT	CASSPGDRVIEAFF	TRBD1	14	-	TRBV7-9	TRBJ1-1
TGTGCCAGCAGCTCCGTCTCCTCGGGGGGGTATGAAAAACTGTTTTTT	CASSSVSSGGYEKLFF	-	16	-	TRBV5-4	TRBJ1-4
TGTGCCAGCAGTTTATCTAGATACGAGCAGTACTTC	CASSLSRYEQYF	-	12	-	TRBV12-3/TRBV12-4	TRBJ2-7
TGCGCCAGCAGCCTGGGGCCAAGAGGATTTGCAGATACGCAGTATTTT	CASSLGPRGFADTQYF	-	16	-	TRBV5-1	TRBJ2-3
TGCGCCAGCAGCTCACAGACAGGGATCGCCTACGAGCAGTACTTC	CASSSQTGIAYEQYF	TRBD1	15	-	TRBV5-1	TRBJ2-7
TGTGCCAGCAGTTTTACCGCGTCCTACGAGCAGTACTTC	CASSFTASYEQYF	-	13	-	TRBV12-3/TRBV12-4	TRBJ2-7
TGTGCCAGCAGCCTCAGGACAGGGGGCCCTGAAGCTTTCTTT	CASSLRTGGPEAFF	TRBD1	14	few	TRBV4-2	TRBJ1-1
TGTGCCAGCAGCTTTTTCGGGGGGACCCTCACAGATACGCAGTATTTT	CASSFFGGTLTDTQYF	TRBD2	16	-	TRBV7-2	TRBJ2-3
TGTGCCACCAGTGATTCGGGTCAGCCCCAGCATTTT	CATSDSGQPQHF	-	12	once	TRBV24-1	TRBJ1-5
TGTGCCAGCAGTGGGACAGGCCAAGAGACCCAGTACTTC	CASSGTGQETQYF	TRBD1	13	few	TRBV6-2/TRBV6-3	TRBJ2-5
TGTGCCAGCAGTTCCTTGTCGCACGGTGAGCAGTTCTTC	CASSSLSHGEQFF	-	13	-	TRBV27	TRBJ2-1
TGTGCCAGCAGTGGCACGGAGAGCTCCTATAATTCACCCCTCCACTTT	CASSGTESSYNSPLHF	-	16	-	TRBV6-1	TRBJ1-6
TGTGCCAGCAGTTACGGGTTCGCGGCCCTGTCCGAGGCTTTCTTT	CASSYGFAALSEAFF	-	15	-	TRBV6-2/TRBV6-3	TRBJ1-1
TGTGCCAGCTTACAAGAGGGAATTGATTCACCCCTCCACTTT	CASLQEGIDSPLHF	-	14	-	TRBV18	TRBJ1-6
TGTGCCAGCAGCTTCGGCAGGGCCCAAGAGACCCAGTACTTC	CASSFGRAQETQYF	-	14	-	TRBV11-2	TRBJ2-5
TGTGCCACCAGGCTAGCTGGGGGCAATCAGCCCCAGCATTTT	CATRLAGGNQPQHF	-	14	-	TRBV27	TRBJ1-5
TGTGCCAGCAGCTTGGACGGTACGCAGTATTTT	CASSLDGTQYF	-	11	-	TRBV5-4	TRBJ2-3
TGTGCCAGCAGCTTGGGGACAGCTAGCGGGGATCAGCCCCAGCATTTT	CASSLGTASGDQPQHF	TRBD1	16	-	TRBV7-6	TRBJ1-5
TGTGCCAGCAGCCTGGGACAGGGGAACTATGGCTACACCTTC	CASSLGQGNYGYTF	TRBD1	14	-	TRBV9	TRBJ1-2
TGTGCCAGCAGTTTCGGGGGGAAAGCTTTCTTT	CASSFGGKAFF	-	11	-	TRBV27	TRBJ1-1
TGCAGCGTTTTACCGGGACTCGGCCAAGAGACCCAGTACTTC	CSVLPGLGQETQYF	-	14	once	TRBV29-1	TRBJ2-5
TGTGCCAGCAGTTCGCACACCCTCAGCGGCAATGAGCAGTTCTTC	CASSSHTLSGNEQFF	-	15	-	TRBV6-5	TRBJ2-1
TGTGCCAGCGCGAACGGGATCGGACAGTCGTACGAGCAGTACTTC	CASANGIGQSYEQYF	-	15	-	TRBV7-2	TRBJ2-7
TGTGCCAGCTCACCTGTTAGCCAGGGAGGCTACGAGCAGTACTTC	CASSPVSQGGYEQYF	-	15	-	TRBV18	TRBJ2-7